Below are 10 T cell receptor beta chains sequenced from a single sample in a study of T cell responses to AZD1222 COVID-19 vaccine. Repertoires were generated with immunoSEQ multiplex PCR, while TCRdb's copy carries only in-frame clones and drops some. The table includes some 130,000 clones, roughly 90% detected once. The starting material was peripheral blood, obtained on day 0 of AZD1222 vaccination. The receptor source for this set is an adult in good health.

V usage is TRBV5-1 and J usage is TRBJ1-5, with 8 bases identical to TRBD1. V dropped 4 bases and J dropped 4; count of bases not matched to a gene: 1. Germline V CDR1 and CDR2: SGHRS, YFSETQ. The CDR3 spans 13 residues. The CDR3 loop reads CASSRTGNQPQHF. CDR3 nucleotide sequence: TGCGCCAGCAGCCGGACAGGGAATCAGCCCCAGCATTTT. The full variable domain, with the rest looked up from reference TRBV5-1 and TRBJ1-5, is KAGVTQTPRYLIKTRGQQVTLSCSPISGHRSVSWYQQTPGQGLQFLFEYFSETQRNKGNFPGRFSGRQFSNSRSEMNVSTLELGDSALYLCASSRTGNQPQHFGDGTRLSIL.

The V gene is TRBV15, the J gene TRBJ2-7; TRBD1 is a possible D gene (7 bases). This CDR3 comprises 16 residues. Deletions cut 3 bases from V and 7 bases from J, with 22 bases between. Germline V gene data show CDR1 as LNHNV and CDR2 as YYDKDF (reference sequence). The CDR3 DNA is TGTGCCACCAGCAGGGATGGAGGGGGCGGGTCGAGAGAGCAGTACTTC. Amino acid sequence: CATSRDGGGGSREQYF. The variable domain in full, with the rest retrieved from reference TRBV15 and TRBJ2-7, is DAMVIQNPRYQVTQFGKPVTLSCSQTLNHNVMYWYQQKSSQAPKLLFHYYDKDFNNEADTPDNFQSRRPNTSFCFLDIRSPGLGDTAMYLCATSRDGGGGSREQYFGPGTRLTVT.

The chain uses TRBV27 and TRBJ1-1; no definite D call. The CDR3 sequence is 12 residues long. Germline V gene sequence: CDR1 MNHEY, CDR2 SMNVEV (reference sequence). V was clipped by 6 bases and J by 8 bases, with 13 bases between them. Here the CDR3 DNA reads TGTGCCAGCAGGGCCGGACGGGCAGAAGCTTTCTTT. Its protein product is CASRAGRAEAFF.

J is TRBJ2-1 and V is TRBV7-2; 10 bases are a match to TRBD2. This CDR3 spans 18 amino acids. Per germline, CDR1 SGHTA and CDR2 FQGNSA. V gave up 5 bases and J gave up 0 bases; unmatched junction bases: 10. CDR3 nucleotide sequence: TGTGCCAGCAGCCCCCTCGGTAGCGGGAGGAGCTCCTACAATGAGCAGTTCTTC. Residues: CASSPLGSGRSSYNEQFF.

In this sample, this clone turned up once. This chain's CDR3 is CASSVEGMTEAFF. The CDR3 DNA sequence: TGTGCCAGCAGCGTAGAGGGTATGACTGAAGCTTTCTTT. J is TRBJ1-1 and V is TRBV9, with no clear D. From germline, CDR1 is SGDLS and CDR2 YYNGEE. Deletions cut 0 bases from V and 5 bases from J, with 8 bases between. CDR3 length equals 13 residues.

Only one count was recorded for this clone. This chain joins TRBV9 and TRBJ2-7, with 9 bases fitting TRBD2. The germline V gene encodes CDR1 SGDLS and CDR2 YYNGEE. The length of the CDR3 is 16 residues. V lost 0 bases to trimming and J lost 4 bases; unmatched junction nucleotides: 8. The CDR3 is CASSVGSSGNHYEQYF. The CDR3 DNA is TGTGCCAGCAGCGTAGGATCTAGCGGGAATCATTACGAGCAGTACTTC.

CDR3 in amino acids: CAWSSGDYNSPLHF. The CDR3 DNA reads TGTGCCTGGAGTTCAGGGGACTATAATTCACCCCTCCACTTT. The chain carries TRBV30 and TRBJ1-6; the D gene is possibly TRBD1 (6 bases). The CDR3 is 14 residues long. Germline CDR1 reads GTSNPN; CDR2 reads SVGIG (reference sequence). V was cut by 2 bases and J by 3 bases, with 8 bases left in between.

Written as DNA, the CDR3 is TGTGCCAGCAACAGTGGCACTGAAGCTTTCTTT. Translation gives CASNSGTEAFF. V usage is TRBV27 and J usage is TRBJ1-1, with D unclear. This CDR3 contains 11 residues. The V and J ends lost 7 bases and 4 bases respectively, with 7 bases between them. The germline CDR1 and CDR2 sequences are MNHEY and SMNVEV (reference sequence).

This sequence joins TRBV19 and TRBJ2-2; 9 nucleotides match TRBD1. This CDR3 has 15 residues. Germline CDR1 LNHDA, CDR2 SQIVND (reference sequence). The trim removed 5 bases at V and 4 bases at J, leaving 5 bases unmatched. CDR3 region: CASSAGQGSTGELFF. CDR3 in DNA: TGTGCCAGTAGTGCCGGACAGGGGAGCACCGGGGAGCTGTTTTTT.

The CDR3 nucleotides are TGTGCCAGCAGCCGAGAGCGGGTTTCCTACAATGAGCAGTTCTTC. Its translation is CASSRERVSYNEQFF. V is TRBV4-2 and J is TRBJ2-1; D is possibly TRBD2 (6 bases). The CDR3 sequence is 15 residues long. From germline, CDR1 is LGHNA and CDR2 YNFKEQ. V was pared by 4 bases and J by 1 base, with 11 bases between.